The text below deals with one TCR beta chain. The CDR3 is made up of 14 amino acids. J was trimmed by 4 bases and V by 4 bases; bases with no gene match: 2. Germline CDR1 SGHRS, CDR2 YFSETQ. These data belong to a study of T-cell memory formation after mild COVID-19. Study information: TCR clusters were mostly donor specific.

Using its own MiXCR run on the 5' RACE reads, TCRdb lists one record per CDR3 protein. The repertoire has approximately 450,000 distinct CDR3 sequences, approximately 18% of them found once; the top ten carry roughly an eighth. Sequencing input: PBMCs or a T cell subset sorted from them (not recorded which). The chain carries TRBV5-1 and TRBJ2-3, with 11 nucleotides matching TRBD1. This TCR was recovered from an adult woman who had mild COVID-19 (a few samples of this study predate the infection). Cell type and time point are not known. This CDR3 reads CASSTDRGPDTQYF. CDR3 coding DNA: TGCGCCAGCAGCACGGACAGGGGGCCAGATACGCAGTATTTT.